This T cell receptor beta chain is drawn from a study of CD8+CD57+ T cells in acquired aplastic anemia. With regard to this clonotype: Its antigen is unidentified.

General study findings and limits: Researchers reported that CD8+ Simpson's diversity was not significantly different in patients versus controls.

There are 13 residues in the CDR3. Trimming shortened V by 5 bases and J by 2 bases, and 7 bases separated the two germline ends. The V gene's germline CDR1 is SGHTA and CDR2 FQGNSA. Those patients picked for sequencing had displayed CD8+CD57+ cell expansion on flow cytometry. Every patient had severe acquired aplastic anemia. Blood was sampled before the patients had received any therapy. For CDR3 and TCR beta VDJ profiling, genomic DNA was the template used. A single record per CDR3 protein comes from TCRdb applying MiXCR to the reads. Among about 160,000 distinct CDR3 sequences, roughly two thirds were seen once, and the ten largest hold more than 35%.

Source material: sorted CD4+, CD8+, or CD8+CD57+ T cells (not recorded which) from PBMCs. The gene calls are TRBV7-2 and TRBJ1-3; no clear D gene. The receptor was derived from a human donor with aplastic anemia. CDR3 nucleotide sequence: TGTGCCAGCAGCGGCGAGGCTGGAAACACCATATATTTT. Translating it yields CASSGEAGNTIYF.